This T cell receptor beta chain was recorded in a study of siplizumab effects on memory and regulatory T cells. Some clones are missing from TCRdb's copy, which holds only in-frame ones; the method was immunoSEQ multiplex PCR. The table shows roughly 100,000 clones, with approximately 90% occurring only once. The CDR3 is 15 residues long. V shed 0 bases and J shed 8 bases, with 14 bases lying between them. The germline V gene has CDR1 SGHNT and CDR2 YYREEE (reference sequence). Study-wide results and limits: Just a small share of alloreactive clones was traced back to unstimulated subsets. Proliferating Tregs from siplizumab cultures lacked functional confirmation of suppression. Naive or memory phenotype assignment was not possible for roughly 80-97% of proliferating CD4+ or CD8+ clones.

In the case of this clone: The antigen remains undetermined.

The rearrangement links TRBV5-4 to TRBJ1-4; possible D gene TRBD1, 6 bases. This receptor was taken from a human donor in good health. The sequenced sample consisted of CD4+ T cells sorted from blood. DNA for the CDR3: TGTGCCAGCAGCTTGGACGGCAGGCAGGGGGAAAAACTGTTTTTT. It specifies CASSLDGRQGEKLFF.